What follows are 14 T cell receptor beta chains derived from one specimen sequenced in a study of blood T cell repertoires in COVID-19. Repertoires were generated with immunoSEQ multiplex PCR, while TCRdb's copy carries only in-frame clones and drops some. Of roughly 100,000 clones in the sample, 84% are singletons; the top ten hold about 11%. The material sequenced was peripheral blood. All receptors come from a human donor in a cohort sampled during active COVID-19.

The rearrangement joins TRBV5-1 to TRBJ2-1; a possible D gene is TRBD2 (6 bases). Germline CDR1 SGHRS, CDR2 YFSETQ. Deletions cut 8 bases from V and 7 bases from J, with 19 bases between. This CDR3 has 14 amino acids. CDR3 in amino acids: CARVWEDSINEQFF. Written as DNA, the CDR3 is TGCGCCAGGGTATGGGAGGATAGTATAAATGAGCAGTTCTTC.

This rearrangement joins TRBV6-5 to TRBJ2-2; a possible D gene is TRBD1 (6 bases). Trimming left V 6 bases short and J 2 bases short, with 13 bases between. CDR3 length: 15 residues. Germline CDR1 reads MNHEY; CDR2 reads SVGAGI. The CDR3 is CASRGAGYNTGELFF. The CDR3 nucleotides are TGTGCCAGCAGGGGGGCAGGTTATAACACCGGGGAGCTGTTTTTT.

This clone was observed once. J is TRBJ1-6 and V is TRBV7-2; a weak D match, TRBD1 (6 bases). Trimming removed 3 bases from V and 13 bases from J, with 13 bases in between. CDR1 is SGHTA, CDR2 FQGNSA, per germline. The CDR3 extends over 13 amino acids. The CDR3 nucleotides are TGTGCCAGCAGCTTTCCTAAGGACAGCCCCCTCCACTTT. This encodes CASSFPKDSPLHF.

The chain combines TRBV5-1 with TRBJ2-5; 7 nucleotides line up with TRBD2. V shed 2 bases and J 2 bases; nucleotides not matched to a gene: 9. The CDR3 has 16 residues. The V gene's germline CDR1 is SGHRS and CDR2 YFSETQ. The CDR3 nucleotides are TGCGCCAGCAGCTTCAAGACTGGGACTACGCAAGAGACCCAGTACTTC. The encoded protein is CASSFKTGTTQETQYF.

This chain connects TRBV7-9 to TRBJ1-2; TRBD1 is a possible D gene (6 bases). This CDR3 has 16 amino acids. The germline V and J ends were trimmed by 1 base and 4 bases, with 16 bases remaining between them. CDR1 SEHNR and CDR2 FQNEAQ come from the germline V gene (reference sequence). The CDR3 region is CASSLEGRGLLYGYTF. The CDR3 DNA sequence: TGTGCCAGCAGCTTAGAGGGCAGGGGTCTCCTCTATGGCTACACCTTC. Variable domain in full (rest from reference TRBV7-9 and TRBJ1-2): DTGVSQNPRHKITKRGQNVTFRCDPISEHNRLYWYRQTLGQGPEFLTYFQNEAQLEKSRLLSDRFSAERPKGSFSTLEIQRTEQGDSAMYLCASSLEGRGLLYGYTFGSGTRLTVV.

The chain combines TRBV19 with TRBJ1-2; maybe TRBD1 (6 bases). Germline V gene data show CDR1 as LNHDA and CDR2 as SQIVND (reference sequence). The CDR3 is 16 residues long. Trimming stripped 5 bases from V and 4 bases from J, with 20 bases between. The CDR3 DNA reads TGTGCCAGTAGTCCAACCACCCGGACAGAGGGCTATGGCTACACCTTC. It translates to CASSPTTRTEGYGYTF.

This chain uses TRBV6-5 with TRBJ2-1; D might be TRBD1 (5 bases). The CDR3 length is 14 residues. CDR1 and CDR2 (germline): MNHEY, SVGAGI. Trimming cost V 2 bases and J 9 bases, with 14 bases left between them. CDR3 residues: CASSYITTQGEQFF. In nucleotides, the CDR3 is TGTGCCAGCAGTTACATAACGACCCAGGGTGAGCAGTTCTTC.

The table lists this clone with a count of one. The chain has TRBV6-1 and TRBJ2-5, with D perhaps matching TRBD2 (6 bases). Trimming removed 2 bases from V and 5 bases from J, with 12 bases in between. Germline CDR1 MNHNS, CDR2 SASEGT. This CDR3 is 14 amino acids long. DNA of the CDR3: TGTGCCAGCAGTGAAAGTAGGGCGGGGGAGACCCAGTACTTC. It is translated as CASSESRAGETQYF.

The rearrangement links TRBV5-1 to TRBJ2-1; 9 bases line up with TRBD1. Losses at the gene ends were 4 bases for V and 5 bases for J; bases not matched to a gene: 10. CDR3 length equals 16 residues. Germline CDR1 and CDR2: SGHRS and YFSETQ. The chain's CDR3 is CASSLTQGARNNEQFF. The CDR3 DNA follows: TGCGCCAGCAGCCTAACACAGGGGGCGCGGAACAATGAGCAGTTCTTC.

The gene calls are TRBV20-1 and TRBJ2-7; the D is unclear. The CDR3 runs to 11 residues. V was cut by 2 bases and J by 5 bases, with 7 bases left in between. Germline lookup yields CDR1 DFQATT and CDR2 SNEGSKA (reference sequence). The CDR3 loop reads CSARFRDEQYF. The CDR3 bases are TGCAGTGCTAGATTCCGGGACGAGCAGTACTTC.

The chain links TRBV9 to TRBJ1-5; D is unresolved. The V end lost 0 bases, the J end lost 7 bases, and 8 bases lay between the germline ends. Looked up from germline, CDR1 is SGDLS and CDR2 is YYNGEE. CDR3 size: 13 residues. Here the CDR3 reads CASSVDGGQPQHF. CDR3 coding DNA: TGTGCCAGCAGCGTAGACGGAGGACAGCCCCAGCATTTT.

The rearrangement uses TRBV19 and TRBJ1-2, with TRBD1 matching over 8 bases. The V segment lost 10 bases and the J segment 8 bases; nucleotides outside the gene matches: 12. In germline, CDR1 is LNHDA, CDR2 SQIVND (reference sequence). The CDR3 is 13 residues long. CDR3 in DNA: TGTGCCACCTATCGGACAGGGTTTGACGGCTACACCTTC. Its protein product is CATYRTGFDGYTF. The whole variable domain, remainder taken from reference TRBV19 and TRBJ1-2, is DGGITQSPKYLFRKEGQNVTLSCEQNLNHDAMYWYRQDPGQGLRLIYYSQIVNDFQKGDIAEGYSVSREKKESFPLTVTSAQKNPTAFYLCATYRTGFDGYTFGSGTRLTVV.

The rearrangement joins TRBV2 to TRBJ2-3; TRBD2 matches 8 bases. This CDR3 has 15 residues. The V segment lost 4 bases and the J segment 3 bases; nucleotides outside the gene matches: 6. Germline loops: CDR1 SNHLY, CDR2 FYNNEI. The CDR3 is CASSGPGGLTDTQYF. The DNA for the CDR3 is TGTGCCAGCAGTGGACCGGGGGGGCTGACAGATACGCAGTATTTT.

The chain has TRBV6-1 and TRBJ1-5, with 7 positions matching TRBD1. The germline V gene has CDR1 MNHNS and CDR2 SASEGT. The J segment lost 0 bases and the V segment lost 4 bases, leaving 12 bases of the junction unmatched. The length of the CDR3 is 18 residues. CDR3 sequence: CASSGLLTGALSNQPQHF. In DNA form, the CDR3 reads TGTGCCAGCAGTGGACTATTAACAGGGGCTCTTAGCAATCAGCCCCAGCATTTT.